Below, one T cell receptor beta chain is given with its context. The record originates from a study of CD8 T cells in Susac syndrome. For the study at large: At blood draw, Susac syndrome patients were therapy-naive, on corticosteroids, or on intravenous immunoglobulin alone.

CD8+ and CD4+ blood T cells underwent TCR beta sequencing. Per germline, CDR1 SGHTA and CDR2 FQGTGA. Trimming took off 6 bases at V and 6 bases at J, with 13 bases between the two ends. This CDR3 is built from 13 residues. A quantity of about 0.45 to 1 ug RNA underwent reverse transcription using random hexamers. The immunoSEQ assay covered 54 Vbeta and 13 Jbeta segments for CDR3. MiXCR was run by TCRdb on the immunoSEQ multiplex PCR reads, yielding one entry per CDR3 protein. The sample has under 200,000 distinct CDR3 sequences; 90% to 95% are singletons. The sequencing sample was made of CD4+ T cells from PBMCs. V is TRBV7-3 and J is TRBJ2-3; possible D gene TRBD2, 5 bases. This TCR derives from a human donor with Susac syndrome. In DNA form, the CDR3 reads TGTGCCAGCAGTTTCGGGGAGCGGGATACGCAGTATTTT. Its protein product is CASSFGERDTQYF.